This T cell receptor beta chain was sequenced during a study of a mutant IDH1 vaccine in newly diagnosed glioma. The wider study: Patients received vaccination from 4-6 weeks after radiotherapy alone, or with temozolomide cycles. Of treated patients, approximately 60% were men and roughly 40% women, averaging 40.4 years.

This CDR3 is built from 12 residues. Germline V gives CDR1 SGHVS, CDR2 FQNEAQ. The ends were cut back, 3 bases at V and 7 bases at J, with 7 bases in the middle. Libraries were prepared by immunoSEQ multiplex PCR; TCRdb keeps only in-frame clonotypes and omits some of them. The table lists around 56,000 clones, approximately 86% of them singletons. Of note for this clone: Its cognate antigen is unknown.

Time point: week 5, during vaccination. It was 300 ug of mutant IDH1 20-mer peptide that made up each vaccine dose, given with topical imiquimod. General study results and limits: Pseudoprogression appeared independent of alterations in top peripheral clonotypes.

This sequence was found in a woman in her late teens or twenties with glioma. Some clones in this sample may be carry-over from other donors' samples. J is TRBJ2-1 and V is TRBV7-8, with D hard to call. The sample consisted of PBMCs, taken from a glioma patient whose treatment included an IDH1 peptide vaccine. In nucleotides, the CDR3 is TGTGCCAGCAGCTTGGGGATAAATGAGCAGTTCTTC. It yields the protein CASSLGINEQFF.